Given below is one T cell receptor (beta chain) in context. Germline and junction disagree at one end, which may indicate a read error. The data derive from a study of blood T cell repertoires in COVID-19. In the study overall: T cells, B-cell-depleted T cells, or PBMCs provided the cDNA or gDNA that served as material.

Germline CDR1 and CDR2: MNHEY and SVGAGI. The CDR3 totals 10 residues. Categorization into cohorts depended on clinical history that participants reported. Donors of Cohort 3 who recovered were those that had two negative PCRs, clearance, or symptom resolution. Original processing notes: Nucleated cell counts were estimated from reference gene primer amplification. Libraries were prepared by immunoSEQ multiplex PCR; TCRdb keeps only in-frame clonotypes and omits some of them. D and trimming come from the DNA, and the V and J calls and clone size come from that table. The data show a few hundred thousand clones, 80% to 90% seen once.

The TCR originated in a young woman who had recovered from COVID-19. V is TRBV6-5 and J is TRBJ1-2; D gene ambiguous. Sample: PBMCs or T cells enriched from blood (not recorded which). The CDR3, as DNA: TGTGCCAGCATCCTGACTACTCCCCTCTTC. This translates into CASILTTPLF.